This T cell receptor beta chain was sequenced for a study of shared clonotypes between healthy human individuals. CD45RA-negative memory and CD45RA+ naive subsets were split from the CD4+ cells. Study-level points and caveats: It was the few donors that limited the genetic and exposure-history diversity represented. The sampled material consisted only of blood, and tissue repertoires are likely to differ.

Assay: immunoSEQ multiplex PCR; the TCRdb copy retains only in-frame clones and omits some. Of about 1.5 million clones in the sample, around 98% were seen once. Note on this clone: Antigen: not known.

Trimming cost V 7 bases and J 4 bases, with 11 bases left between them. Germline loops: CDR1 MNHEY, CDR2 SMNVEV (reference sequence). The CDR3 length is 13 residues. The V gene is TRBV27, the J gene TRBJ2-1; no clear D gene. The receptor was isolated from a man younger than 40 in good health. The sequenced sample was naive CD4+ T cells sorted from blood. As to subset: CD45RA+ positively selected. CDR3 DNA sequence: TGTGCCAGCACGGGCTATTATTACAATGAGCAGTTCTTC. It yields the protein CASTGYYYNEQFF.